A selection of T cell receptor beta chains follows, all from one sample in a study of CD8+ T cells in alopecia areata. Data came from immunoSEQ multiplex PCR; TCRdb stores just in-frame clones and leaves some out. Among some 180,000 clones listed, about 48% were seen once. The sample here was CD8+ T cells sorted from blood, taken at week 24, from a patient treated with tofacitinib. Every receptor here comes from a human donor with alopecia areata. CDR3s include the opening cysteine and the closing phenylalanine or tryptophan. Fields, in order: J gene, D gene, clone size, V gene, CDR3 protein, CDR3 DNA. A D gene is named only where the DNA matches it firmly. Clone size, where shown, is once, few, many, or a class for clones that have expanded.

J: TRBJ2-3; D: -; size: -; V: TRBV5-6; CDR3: CASSILANSRDTQYF; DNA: TGTGCCAGCAGCATCCTAGCGAACTCCCGAGATACGCAGTATTTT
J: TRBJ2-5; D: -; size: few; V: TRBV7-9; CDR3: CASSLAGETQYF; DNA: TGTGCCAGCAGCTTAGCGGGGGAGACCCAGTACTTC
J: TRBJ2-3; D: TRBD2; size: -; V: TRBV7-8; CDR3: CASSSSGGPSTDTQYF; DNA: TGTGCCAGCAGCTCAAGCGGGGGCCCTAGCACAGATACGCAGTATTTT
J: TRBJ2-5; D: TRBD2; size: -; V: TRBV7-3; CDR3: CASSLSPSGGEKTQYF; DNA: TGTGCCAGCAGCTTAAGCCCTAGCGGGGGGGAAAAGACCCAGTACTTC
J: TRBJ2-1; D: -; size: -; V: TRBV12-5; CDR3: CASGLVYEQFF; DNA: TGTGCTAGTGGTTTGGTGTATGAGCAGTTCTTC
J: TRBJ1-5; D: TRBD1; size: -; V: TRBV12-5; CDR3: CASGRDRNQPQHF; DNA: TGTGCTAGTGGTCGGGACAGAAATCAGCCCCAGCATTTT
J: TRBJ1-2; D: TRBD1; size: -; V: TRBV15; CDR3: CATQRQGENYGYTF; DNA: TGTGCCACCCAGCGACAGGGGGAGAACTATGGCTACACCTTC
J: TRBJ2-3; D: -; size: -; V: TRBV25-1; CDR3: CASSKGTDTQYF; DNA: TGTGCCAGCAGTAAGGGGACAGATACGCAGTATTTT
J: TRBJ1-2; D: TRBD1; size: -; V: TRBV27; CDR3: CASSITGTGDYGYTF; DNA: TGTGCCAGCAGTATAACCGGGACAGGTGACTATGGCTACACCTTC
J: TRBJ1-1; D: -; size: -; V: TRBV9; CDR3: CASSIGIGTEAFF; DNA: TGTGCCAGCAGTATCGGGATCGGCACTGAAGCTTTCTTT
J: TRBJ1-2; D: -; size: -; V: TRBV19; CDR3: CASSPTGLYGYTF; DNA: TGTGCCAGTAGCCCAACAGGGCTCTATGGCTACACCTTC
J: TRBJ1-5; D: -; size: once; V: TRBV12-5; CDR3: CASGLEDWGYQPQHF; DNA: TGTGCTAGTGGTTTGGAAGACTGGGGATATCAGCCCCAGCATTTT
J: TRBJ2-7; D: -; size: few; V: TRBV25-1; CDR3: CASSEGRGTDEQYF; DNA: TGTGCCAGCAGTGAAGGCAGGGGTACGGACGAGCAGTACTTC
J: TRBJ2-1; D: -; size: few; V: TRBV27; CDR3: CASKAAVLGEDEQFF; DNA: TGTGCCAGCAAGGCCGCCGTTCTCGGGGAGGATGAGCAGTTCTTC
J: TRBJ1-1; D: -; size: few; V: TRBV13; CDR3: CASSPRAGNTEAFF; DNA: TGTGCCAGCAGCCCCCGAGCAGGGAACACTGAAGCTTTCTTT
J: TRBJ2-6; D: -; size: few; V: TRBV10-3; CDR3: CATAPEVPAGANVLTF; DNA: TGTGCCACCGCGCCAGAAGTGCCGGCCGGGGCCAACGTCCTGACTTTC
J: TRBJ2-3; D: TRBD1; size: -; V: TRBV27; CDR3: CASSPRQGSTDTQYF; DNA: TGTGCCAGCAGTCCACGACAGGGGAGCACAGATACGCAGTATTTT
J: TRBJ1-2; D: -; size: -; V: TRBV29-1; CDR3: CSVDRVRESHGYTF; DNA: TGCAGCGTTGACCGAGTGAGGGAGAGTCATGGCTACACCTTC
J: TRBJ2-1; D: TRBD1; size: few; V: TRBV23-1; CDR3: CASSTRDRGFF; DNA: TGCGCCAGCAGTACGAGGGACAGGGGGTTCTTC
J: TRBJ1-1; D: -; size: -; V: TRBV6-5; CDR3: CASSYAGETEAFF; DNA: TGTGCCAGCAGTTACGCAGGGGAGACTGAAGCTTTCTTT
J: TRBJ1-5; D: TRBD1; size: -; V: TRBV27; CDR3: CASSASTGEGVQPQHF; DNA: TGTGCCAGCAGTGCATCGACAGGGGAAGGGGTTCAGCCCCAGCATTTT
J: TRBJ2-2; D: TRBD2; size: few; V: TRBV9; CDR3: CASSAKPTSANTGELFF; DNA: TGTGCCAGCAGCGCGAAACCGACTAGCGCAAACACCGGGGAGCTGTTTTTT
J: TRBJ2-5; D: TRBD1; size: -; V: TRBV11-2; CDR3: CASSSTGGGETQYF; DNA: TGTGCCAGCAGCTCTACAGGGGGCGGTGAGACCCAGTACTTC
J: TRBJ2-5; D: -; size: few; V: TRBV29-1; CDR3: CSVEASLETQYF; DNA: TGCAGCGTTGAGGCTAGCTTGGAGACCCAGTACTTC
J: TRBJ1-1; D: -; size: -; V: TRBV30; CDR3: CAWSVWGMNTEAFF; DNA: TGTGCCTGGAGTGTTTGGGGAATGAACACTGAAGCTTTCTTT
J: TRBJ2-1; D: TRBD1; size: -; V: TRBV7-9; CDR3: CASRLGQGYNEQFF; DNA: TGTGCCAGCAGGTTGGGACAGGGATACAATGAGCAGTTCTTC
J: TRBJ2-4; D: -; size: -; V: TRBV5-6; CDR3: CASSPAGGSHIQYF; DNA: TGTGCCAGCAGCCCGGCTGGGGGTAGTCACATTCAGTACTTC
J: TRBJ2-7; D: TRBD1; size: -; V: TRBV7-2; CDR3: CASSLAGTAYEQYF; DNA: TGTGCCAGCAGCTTAGCCGGGACAGCCTACGAGCAGTACTTC
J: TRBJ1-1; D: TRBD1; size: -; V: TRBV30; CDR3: CAWLQGAMGTEAFF; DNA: TGTGCCTGGTTACAGGGGGCCATGGGCACTGAAGCTTTCTTT
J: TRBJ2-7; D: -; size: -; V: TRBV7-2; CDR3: CASSFLVSHEQYF; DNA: TGTGCCAGCAGCTTTTTGGTTTCCCACGAGCAGTACTTC
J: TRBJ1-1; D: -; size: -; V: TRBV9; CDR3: CASSVGPETEAFF; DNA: TGTGCCAGCAGCGTAGGACCAGAAACTGAAGCTTTCTTT
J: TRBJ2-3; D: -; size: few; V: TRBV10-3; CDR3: CAISEASGDTQYF; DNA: TGTGCCATCAGTGAGGCCTCCGGAGATACGCAGTATTTT
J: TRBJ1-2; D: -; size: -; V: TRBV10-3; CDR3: CAISDRAGYGYTF; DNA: TGTGCCATCAGTGACAGGGCCGGCTATGGCTACACCTTC
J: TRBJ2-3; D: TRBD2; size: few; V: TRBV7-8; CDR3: CASSLAWLAGGHPTPTDTQYF; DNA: TGTGCCAGCAGCTTAGCGTGGCTAGCGGGGGGGCACCCCACTCCCACAGATACGCAGTATTTT
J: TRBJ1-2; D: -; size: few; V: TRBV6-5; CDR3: CASSYQGSKFYTF; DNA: TGTGCCAGCAGTTACCAGGGATCTAAGTTCTACACCTTC
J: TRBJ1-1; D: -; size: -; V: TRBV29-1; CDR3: CSVEQTMNTEAFF; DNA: TGCAGCGTTGAACAGACCATGAACACTGAAGCTTTCTTT
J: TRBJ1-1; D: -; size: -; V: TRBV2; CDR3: CASSAGATEAFF; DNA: TGTGCCAGCAGTGCAGGGGCCACTGAAGCTTTCTTT
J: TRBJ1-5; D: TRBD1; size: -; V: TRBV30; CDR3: CAWSLTGRNQPQHF; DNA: TGTGCCTGGAGTTTGACAGGGAGGAATCAGCCCCAGCATTTT
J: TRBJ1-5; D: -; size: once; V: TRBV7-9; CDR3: CASSLYDSNQPQHF; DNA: TGTGCCAGCAGCCTTTATGATAGCAATCAGCCCCAGCATTTT
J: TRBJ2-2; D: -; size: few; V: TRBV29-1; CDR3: CSVGDSSGELFF; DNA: TGCAGCGTTGGCGACAGTTCCGGGGAGCTGTTTTTT
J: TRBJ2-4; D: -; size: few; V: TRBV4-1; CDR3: CASSETENIQYF; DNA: TGCGCCAGCAGTGAGACAGAAAACATTCAGTACTTC
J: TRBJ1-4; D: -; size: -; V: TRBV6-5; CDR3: CASRTATNEKLFF; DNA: TGTGCCTCCAGAACAGCAACTAATGAAAAACTGTTTTTT
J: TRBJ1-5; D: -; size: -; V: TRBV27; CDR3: CASSFRGDTNQPQHF; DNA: TGTGCCAGCAGTTTCCGAGGGGACACAAATCAGCCCCAGCATTTT